This T cell receptor (beta chain) was identified during a study of T cell changes during pregnancy in multiple sclerosis. Germline CDR1 and CDR2: MNHNS and SASEGT. This CDR3 contains 15 residues. V trimming: 6 bases; J trimming: 4 bases; junction bases outside the gene matches: 7. The data were produced by immunoSEQ multiplex PCR, yet TCRdb's version contains in-frame clones alone and is incomplete. The data contain about 80,000 clones, about 92% of them seen just once; the ten biggest clones take up roughly 2.5%. This TCR derives from a female donor with multiple sclerosis, enrolled in a pregnancy study. The chain recombines TRBV6-1 with TRBJ2-7; 12 nucleotides agree with TRBD1. The sample in question was peripheral blood, obtained before pregnancy. CDR3: CASRGQGATLYEQYF. CDR3 in DNA: TGTGCCAGCAGGGGACAGGGGGCTACTTTATACGAGCAGTACTTC.